These 15 T cell receptor beta chains were all obtained from the same sample, sequenced in a study of naive and memory T cell subsets. Two oligonucleotides, mixed equimolar, formed the beta constant-region primer covering TRBC1 and TRBC2. Ligated cDNA was amplified by four rounds of PCR with nested alpha and beta constant-region primers and SP2. TCRdb re-called the UMI-ligation and nested PCR reads with MiXCR, one entry per CDR3 protein. Here the sample spans around 130,000 distinct CDR3 sequences, just over 35% being singletons. Sequencing input: central memory CD4+ T cells from blood. These receptors all stem from a human donor in good health.

There are a few counts of this clonotype. V usage is TRBV7-8 and J usage is TRBJ1-2; D is ambiguous. Germline lookup yields CDR1 SGHVS and CDR2 FQNEAQ. V dropped 1 base and J dropped 2 bases, with 14 bases sitting between them. The CDR3 has 16 residues. CDR3 residues: CASSLGSPLLNYGYTF. The DNA for the CDR3 is TGTGCCAGCAGCTTAGGTTCCCCACTCCTGAACTATGGCTACACCTTC.

This clonotype turned up a few times. The rearrangement joins TRBV10-3 to TRBJ2-3, with 7 nucleotides matching TRBD1. The CDR3 has 14 amino acids. Looked up from germline, CDR1 is ENHRY and CDR2 is SYGVKD. V shed 5 bases, J shed 2 bases, and the junction held 4 bases outside the gene matches. This CDR3 reads CAISLTGDTDTQYF. CDR3 nucleotide sequence: TGTGCCATCAGTCTTACAGGGGACACAGATACGCAGTATTTT.

The chain couples TRBV5-1 to TRBJ2-3; D assignment may be TRBD1 or TRBD2 (5 bases each). This CDR3 spans 13 amino acids. V was trimmed by 5 bases and J by 6 bases, leaving 13 bases between them. Germline V gene lookup returns CDR1 SGHRS and CDR2 YFSETQ. The CDR3 reads CASSRDPEDTQYF. CDR3 in DNA: TGCGCCAGCAGTCGGGACCCCGAGGATACGCAGTATTTT. Variable domain in full (rest from reference TRBV5-1 and TRBJ2-3): KAGVTQTPRYLIKTRGQQVTLSCSPISGHRSVSWYQQTPGQGLQFLFEYFSETQRNKGNFPGRFSGRQFSNSRSEMNVSTLELGDSALYLCASSRDPEDTQYFGPGTRLTVL.

Notes on this clonotype: A much larger clone differs by one base, so this may be a read error. The chain joins TRBV10-2 to TRBJ1-5; no clear D. V shed 3 bases and J shed 0 bases, with 6 bases lying between them. Germline V CDR1 and CDR2: WSHSY, SAAADI. The CDR3 is 14 amino acids. The CDR3 is CASSDSHSNQPQHF. The CDR3, as DNA: TGCGCCAGCAGTGACTCCCATAGCAATCAGCCCCAGCATTTT.

The chain employs TRBV11-2 and TRBJ2-3; the D is unclear. Looked up from germline, CDR1 is SGHAT and CDR2 is FQNNGV. The germline V and J ends were trimmed by 1 base and 4 bases, with 9 bases remaining between them. This CDR3 comprises 14 residues. CDR3 in DNA: TGTGCCAGCAGCTTAGCTGGGGTTTCAGATACGCAGTATTTT. It specifies CASSLAGVSDTQYF.

V gene TRBV5-1 combines with J gene TRBJ2-7; 9 bases map to TRBD2. The germline gives CDR1 SGHRS, CDR2 YFSETQ. J lost 1 base, V lost 2 bases, and 7 bases had no gene match. The CDR3 consists of 16 residues. In DNA form, the CDR3 reads TGCGCCAGCAGCTTTGCTGCGGGAGGGAAATCCTACGAGCAGTACTTC. The encoded protein is CASSFAAGGKSYEQYF.

The rearrangement joins TRBV20-1 to TRBJ2-1, with 9 positions matching TRBD2. J lost 6 bases, V lost 3 bases, and 6 bases had no gene match. The CDR3 has 14 amino acids. Per the germline V gene, CDR1 is DFQATT and CDR2 is SNEGSKA (reference sequence). CDR3 bases: TGCAGTGCTAGGGATAGCGGGAGATCCAATGAGCAGTTCTTC. It yields the protein CSARDSGRSNEQFF.

The V call is TRBV18, the J call TRBJ2-1, with TRBD2 as a possible D gene (5 bases). V lost 1 base to trimming and J lost 15 bases, with 22 bases between them. CDR3 size: 15 residues. Germline CDR1 reads KGHSH; CDR2 reads LQKENI. The DNA for the CDR3 is TGTGCCAGCTCACCACGCTCAGAAAGGAGGCTTCAATGGTTCTTC. The encoded protein is CASSPRSERRLQWFF.

This chain uses TRBV27 with TRBJ2-3; perhaps TRBD2 as D (6 bases). Trimming stripped 8 bases from V and 0 bases from J, with 18 bases between. In germline, CDR1 is MNHEY, CDR2 SMNVEV (reference sequence). The CDR3 loop spans 16 amino acids. The CDR3 loop reads CASCKLGRLSTDTQYF. The CDR3 bases are TGTGCCAGCTGCAAATTGGGGAGGCTAAGCACAGATACGCAGTATTTT.

This clonotype was picked up a small number of times. The chain couples TRBV12-3 or TRBV12-4 to TRBJ2-1, with D maybe TRBD1 (6 bases). The CDR3 has 14 amino acids. V gave up 6 bases and J gave up 4 bases, with 13 bases separating them. CDR3 loop: CASRIVGQYNEQFF. CDR3 DNA sequence: TGTGCCAGCAGGATAGTCGGACAGTACAATGAGCAGTTCTTC.

The genes are TRBV6-5 and TRBJ2-3, with D uncertain. The V gene's germline CDR1 is MNHEY and CDR2 SVGAGI. V was clipped by 2 bases and J by 6 bases, with 9 bases between them. The CDR3 contains 13 residues. CDR3 protein: CASSYESVDTQYF. CDR3 coding DNA: TGTGCCAGCAGTTACGAGAGTGTGGATACGCAGTATTTT.

The rearrangement links TRBV2 to TRBJ2-1; no definite D call. From germline, CDR1 is SNHLY and CDR2 FYNNEI. There are 12 residues in the CDR3. V shed 2 bases and J shed 12 bases, with 11 bases lying between them. The CDR3 loop is CASSERWERQFF. The CDR3 DNA reads as TGTGCCAGCAGTGAACGGTGGGAAAGGCAGTTCTTC.

This chain uses TRBV18 with TRBJ2-3, with D hard to call. This CDR3 region has 15 residues. Between the trimmed V and J ends, which lost 4 bases and 0 bases, there was a span of 11 bases. Looked up from germline, CDR1 is KGHSH and CDR2 is LQKENI. CDR3 in amino acids: CASSLHPGSTDTQYF. CDR3 nucleotide sequence: TGTGCCAGCTCACTACACCCCGGGAGCACAGATACGCAGTATTTT.

This sequence joins TRBV18 and TRBJ1-1; no clear D gene. The CDR3 consists of 14 residues. Germline CDR1 and CDR2: KGHSH and LQKENI. V was shortened by 2 bases and J by 0 bases, with 7 bases between the two germline ends. CDR3 region: CASSPIFMNTEAFF. The CDR3 DNA reads TGTGCCAGCTCACCAATTTTTATGAACACTGAAGCTTTCTTT.

The chain combines TRBV20-1 with TRBJ1-3; D not resolved. Trimming removed 2 bases at V and 2 bases at J, with 10 bases between. Germline V gene sequence: CDR1 DFQATT, CDR2 SNEGSKA (reference sequence). CDR3 size: 14 residues. CDR3 in amino acids: CSARSSGTGNTIYF. In nucleotides, the CDR3 is TGCAGTGCTAGAAGTTCTGGGACTGGAAACACCATATATTTT.